A single TCR beta chain is shown here with its context. Antigen: not known. The entry originates in a study of graft-versus-host responses after intestinal transplantation. Overall study: Recipients got multivisceral, liver-intestinal, or isolated intestinal transplants. Induction using anti-thymocyte globulin, followed by tacrolimus and steroids for approximately 3 years, was given to all recipients.

Profiling relied on immunoSEQ multiplex PCR, and the TCRdb table lists in-frame clones only, not all of them. The sample lists roughly 870 clones; 90% to 95% were seen once. The germline V and J ends were trimmed by 5 bases and 2 bases, with 10 bases remaining between them. CDR1 and CDR2 (germline): LNHNV, YYDKDF (reference sequence). The CDR3 runs 13 residues. Study-wide points: Allografts of patients with graft-donor T cell macrochimerism showed high graft-versus-host to host-versus-graft clone ratios. In recipient marrow, GvH clones were found, and some appeared first in ileum or blood.

The chain employs TRBV15 and TRBJ2-7; D uncertain. The origin of this receptor is a human patient who received an intestinal transplant, so some T cells may come from the graft donor. The material sequenced was PBMCs, taken 9 days after transplant. The CDR3 nucleotides read TGTGCCACCAGCCCAACACCCGCCTACGAGCAGTACTTC. Its translation is CATSPTPAYEQYF. The whole variable domain, remainder taken from reference TRBV15 and TRBJ2-7, is DAMVIQNPRYQVTQFGKPVTLSCSQTLNHNVMYWYQQKSSQAPKLLFHYYDKDFNNEADTPDNFQSRRPNTSFCFLDIRSPGLGDTAMYLCATSPTPAYEQYFGPGTRLTVT.